A single sample gave rise to the 30 T cell receptor beta chains below, sequenced in a study of graft-versus-host responses after intestinal transplantation. TCRdb's copy holds only in-frame clones and misses some; the assay was immunoSEQ multiplex PCR. The sample shows approximately 70,000 clones, roughly 92% of them seen only once. The material sequenced was bone marrow, taken approximately 700 days after intestinal transplantation. These receptors were taken from a human patient who received an intestinal transplant, so some T cells may come from the graft donor.

The CDR3 coding sequence is TGTGCCAGCAGCTCGGACGCCAACTCTGGAAACACCATATATTTT. Translating gives CASSSDANSGNTIYF. This chain connects TRBV7-9 to TRBJ1-3; D gene ambiguous. The V gene's germline CDR1 is SEHNR and CDR2 FQNEAQ (reference sequence). The CDR3 extends over 15 amino acids. Trimming pared 4 bases from V and 0 bases from J, leaving 10 bases between. Based on the CDR3 plus reference TRBV7-9 and TRBJ1-3, the full variable domain is DTGVSQNPRHKITKRGQNVTFRCDPISEHNRLYWYRQTLGQGPEFLTYFQNEAQLEKSRLLSDRFSAERPKGSFSTLEIQRTEQGDSAMYLCASSSDANSGNTIYFGEGSWLTVV.

The chain has TRBV14 and TRBJ2-5; D unclear. The CDR3 contains 15 residues. The V end lost 1 base, the J end lost 5 bases, and 14 bases lay between the germline ends. CDR1 and CDR2 (germline): SGHDN, FVKESK. The CDR3, as DNA: TGTGCCAGCAGCCAAGTTTCCTTATTGTTGGAGACCCAGTACTTC. This codes for CASSQVSLLLETQYF.

This chain joins TRBV27 and TRBJ2-7, with D possibly matching TRBD1 (6 bases). Deletions cut 2 bases from V and 2 bases from J, with 10 bases between. The CDR3 covers 14 residues. Per the germline V gene, CDR1 is MNHEY and CDR2 is SMNVEV (reference sequence). CDR3 coding DNA: TGTGCCAGCAGTTTAGGGGGCCCTACCTACGAGCAGTACTTC. Translated, it gives CASSLGGPTYEQYF.

The V gene is TRBV6-1, the J gene TRBJ1-5; 9 bases are shared with TRBD1. The germline CDR1 and CDR2 sequences are MNHNS and SASEGT. Trimming cost V 4 bases and J 9 bases; bases outside gene matches: 10. The CDR3 is made up of 15 amino acids. The CDR3 sequence is CASSVTGGPFGPQHF. CDR3 DNA sequence: TGTGCCAGCAGTGTTACAGGGGGCCCATTTGGGCCCCAGCATTTT.

V and J are TRBV11-3 and TRBJ2-5, with 11 positions matching TRBD1. The trim removed 3 bases at V and 4 bases at J, leaving 19 bases unmatched. CDR1 and CDR2 (germline): SGHNT, YENEEA. The CDR3 contains 20 residues. CDR3 nucleotide sequence: TGTGCCAGCAGCTTTGGAGGAGTTGGTCGGAACGGACAGGGGGCAGAGACCCAGTACTTC. The encoded protein is CASSFGGVGRNGQGAETQYF.

This chain joins TRBV5-1 and TRBJ2-7, with 10 bases lining up with TRBD2. The CDR3 runs to 14 residues. J lost 3 bases, V lost 2 bases, and 2 bases had no gene match. The germline V gene encodes CDR1 SGHRS and CDR2 YFSETQ. DNA for the CDR3: TGCGCCAGCAGCTTACGGACTAGCGGCTACGAGCAGTACTTC. Protein: CASSLRTSGYEQYF. The variable domain in full, with the rest retrieved from reference TRBV5-1 and TRBJ2-7, is KAGVTQTPRYLIKTRGQQVTLSCSPISGHRSVSWYQQTPGQGLQFLFEYFSETQRNKGNFPGRFSGRQFSNSRSEMNVSTLELGDSALYLCASSLRTSGYEQYFGPGTRLTVT.

In its sample, this clone was seen a few times. This chain links TRBV7-9 with TRBJ2-7; no clear D. V lost 1 base and J 3 bases, leaving 4 bases between the germline ends. This CDR3 comprises 12 residues. Germline V gives CDR1 SEHNR, CDR2 FQNEAQ (reference sequence). Here the CDR3 DNA reads TGTGCCAGCAGCTTAGAGATCTACGAGCAGTACTTC. This gives the protein CASSLEIYEQYF. The full variable domain, its missing parts supplied by reference TRBV7-9 and TRBJ2-7, is DTGVSQNPRHKITKRGQNVTFRCDPISEHNRLYWYRQTLGQGPEFLTYFQNEAQLEKSRLLSDRFSAERPKGSFSTLEIQRTEQGDSAMYLCASSLEIYEQYFGPGTRLTVT.

The J gene is TRBJ2-3, the V gene TRBV11-2, with no clear D. The V and J ends lost 5 bases and 3 bases respectively, with 6 bases between them. Germline-derived CDR1 and CDR2 are SGHAT and FQNNGV. This CDR3 contains 12 residues. CDR3 nucleotides: TGTGCCAGCAGCATGAATACAGATACGCAGTATTTT. Translating it yields CASSMNTDTQYF.

The chain carries TRBV6-5 and TRBJ2-6; no reliable D call. The CDR3 runs to 13 residues. Germline V gene data show CDR1 as MNHEY and CDR2 as SVGAGI. V was trimmed by 6 bases and J by 4 bases, leaving 7 bases between them. Here the CDR3 DNA reads TGTGCCAGCAGGGGCTTGGGGGCCAACGTCCTGACTTTC. It translates to CASRGLGANVLTF.

This rearrangement joins TRBV7-6 to TRBJ1-6, with TRBD1 matching 12 bases. Germline-derived CDR1 and CDR2 are SGHVS and FNYEAQ. After removal of 2 bases from V and 11 bases from J, the junction contained 7 bases not matched to a gene. This CDR3 has 16 residues. The CDR3 loop reads CASSLQPGQGATPLHF. The CDR3 DNA is TGTGCCAGCAGCTTACAACCGGGACAGGGGGCGACACCCCTCCACTTT.

The rearrangement links TRBV10-1 to TRBJ1-6; 8 nucleotides match TRBD1. With 5 bases clipped from V and 7 bases from J, the junction kept 4 bases outside the gene matches. The CDR3 runs 14 residues. Looked up from germline, CDR1 is WNHNN and CDR2 is SYGVQD (reference sequence). The CDR3 loop reads CASSPGQENSPLHF. DNA of the CDR3: TGCGCCAGCAGTCCGGGACAGGAAAATTCACCCCTCCACTTT.

The chain couples TRBV5-1 to TRBJ2-3; D ambiguous. CDR1 SGHRS and CDR2 YFSETQ come from the germline V gene. The CDR3 totals 14 residues. Trimming took 3 bases from V and 5 from J, leaving 13 bases between them. The CDR3 loop reads CASSSQGRRDTQYF. The CDR3 bases are TGCGCCAGCAGCTCCCAAGGACGCCGAGATACGCAGTATTTT.

The chain carries TRBV18 and TRBJ1-3; D might be TRBD1 (5 bases). Germline values: CDR1 KGHSH, CDR2 LQKENI. Trimming took 4 bases from V and 2 from J, leaving 12 bases between them. The length of the CDR3 is 15 residues. The CDR3 loop reads CASSRGTDAGNTIYF. The CDR3 coding sequence is TGTGCCAGCTCACGGGGGACTGATGCTGGAAACACCATATATTTT.

The V gene is TRBV6-5, the J gene TRBJ1-6; 7 bases agree with TRBD1. This CDR3 is built from 14 residues. Germline V gene data show CDR1 as MNHEY and CDR2 as SVGAGI. V gave up 6 bases and J gave up 10 bases; unmatched junction bases: 9. The CDR3 coding sequence is TGTGCCAGCAGGCCTCGACAGGGCGGCTCACCCCTCCACTTT. Amino acid sequence: CASRPRQGGSPLHF.

The V call is TRBV7-2, the J call TRBJ2-2, with 9 bases aligning to TRBD1. The J segment lost 6 bases and the V segment lost 3 bases, leaving 17 bases of the junction unmatched. In germline, CDR1 is SGHTA, CDR2 FQGNSA. CDR3 length: 19 residues. CDR3 sequence: CASSLYVGSGTGGPGELFF. The CDR3, as DNA: TGTGCCAGCAGCTTGTATGTTGGTTCGGGCACAGGGGGCCCCGGGGAGCTGTTTTTT.

The chain is built from TRBV10-1 and TRBJ2-5, with 8 nucleotides matching TRBD2. CDR1 is WNHNN, CDR2 SYGVQD, per germline (reference sequence). J was trimmed by 2 bases and V by 8 bases; bases with no gene match: 7. The CDR3 is made up of 14 amino acids. CDR3 protein: CASGSGDYQETQYF. CDR3 nucleotides: TGCGCCAGCGGTAGCGGGGATTATCAAGAGACCCAGTACTTC.

The V and J genes are TRBV7-9 and TRBJ2-7, with 11 bases matching TRBD2. CDR3 length equals 16 residues. J gave up 6 bases and V 4 bases, and 11 bases lay outside the gene matches. The germline V gene has CDR1 SEHNR and CDR2 FQNEAQ (reference sequence). CDR3 amino acids: CASSSTILAGVGEQYF. CDR3 DNA sequence: TGTGCCAGCAGCTCCACGATACTAGCGGGAGTGGGCGAGCAGTACTTC.

The V call is TRBV5-1, the J call TRBJ2-2; TRBD1 aligns across 9 bases. The CDR3 spans 16 residues. Trimming cost V 1 base and J 4 bases; bases outside gene matches: 5. CDR1 is SGHRS, CDR2 YFSETQ, per germline. The CDR3 region is CASSLTGGLSTGELFF. For the CDR3, the DNA is TGCGCCAGCAGCTTGACAGGGGGCTTAAGCACCGGGGAGCTGTTTTTT.

On this clone: Because the CDR3's place on the DNA is in doubt, the DNA is left out and the CDR3 is given as listed by TCRdb. The chain joins TRBV19 to TRBJ1-1. The CDR3 contains 15 residues when both ends are counted. Germline assignment: CDR1 LNHDA and CDR2 SQIVND (reference sequence). The CDR3 loop reads CASSLGTGGNTEAFF.

The CDR3 bases are TGTGCCAGCAGTGAAGCGTCGGGACCCAGGGCCCCGTACTTC. This encodes CASSEASGPRAPYF. This sequence joins TRBV2 and TRBJ2-7; either TRBD1 or TRBD2 may supply D (5 bases each). The CDR3 loop spans 14 amino acids. Trimming stripped 0 bases from V and 12 bases from J, with 18 bases between. The germline V gene has CDR1 SNHLY and CDR2 FYNNEI.

This clone has just a few counts. The chain uses TRBV7-3 and TRBJ1-2; D remains unclear. The germline V gene encodes CDR1 SGHTA and CDR2 FQGTGA. V was cut by 5 bases and J by 3 bases, with 10 bases left in between. The CDR3 is 13 residues long. CDR3 sequence: CASSGNTYYGYTF. The CDR3 DNA reads TGTGCCAGCAGCGGTAACACCTACTATGGCTACACCTTC.

The chain couples TRBV7-2 to TRBJ2-3; TRBD2 aligns across 13 bases. This CDR3 has 17 residues. Losses at the gene ends were 0 bases for V and 0 bases for J; bases not matched to a gene: 0. In germline, CDR1 is SGHTA, CDR2 FQGNSA. As DNA, the CDR3 is TGTGCCAGCAGCTTAGCGACTAGCGGGGGGAGCACAGATACGCAGTATTTT. Translating it yields CASSLATSGGSTDTQYF. Full variable domain (outside the CDR3, taken from reference TRBV7-2 and TRBJ2-3): GAGVSQSPSNKVTEKGKDVELRCDPISGHTALYWYRQSLGQGLEFLIYFQGNSAPDKSGLPSDRFSAERTGGSVSTLTIQRTQQEDSAVYLCASSLATSGGSTDTQYFGPGTRLTVL.

The gene calls are TRBV11-2 and TRBJ2-7; 16 bases agree with TRBD2. CDR1 and CDR2 from the germline V gene are SGHAT and FQNNGV. CDR3 length: 18 amino acids. With 4 bases clipped from V and 5 bases from J, the junction kept 11 bases outside the gene matches. The CDR3 coding sequence is TGTGCCAGCAGCTCTACGGGACTAGCGGGGGGGACAGGCCACGAGCAGTACTTC. It specifies CASSSTGLAGGTGHEQYF.

The chain links TRBV14 to TRBJ1-1; D ambiguous. Germline CDR1 SGHDN, CDR2 FVKESK. CDR3 size: 13 residues. V dropped 3 bases and J dropped 6 bases, with 11 bases sitting between them. The CDR3 region is CASSHIDRAEAFF. The CDR3 coding sequence is TGTGCCAGCAGCCATATCGACCGAGCTGAAGCTTTCTTT.

V and J are TRBV15 and TRBJ2-7; the D is unclear. The CDR3 has 15 residues. V lost 0 bases to trimming and J lost 7 bases, with 16 bases between them. The germline V gene has CDR1 LNHNV and CDR2 YYDKDF (reference sequence). As DNA, the CDR3 is TGTGCCACCAGCAGAGATCCCTACAGTCCTCGGGAGCAGTACTTC. Protein: CATSRDPYSPREQYF. Looking up the rest from reference TRBV15 and TRBJ2-7 gives the full variable domain: DAMVIQNPRYQVTQFGKPVTLSCSQTLNHNVMYWYQQKSSQAPKLLFHYYDKDFNNEADTPDNFQSRRPNTSFCFLDIRSPGLGDTAMYLCATSRDPYSPREQYFGPGTRLTVT.

V and J are TRBV9 and TRBJ2-7; 7 positions match TRBD2. The J segment lost 2 bases and the V segment lost 0 bases, leaving 5 bases of the junction unmatched. Per germline, CDR1 SGDLS and CDR2 YYNGEE. The length of the CDR3 is 15 residues. The CDR3 DNA sequence: TGTGCCAGCAGCGTAGCGGGGGGTACTCCCTACGAGCAGTACTTC. It is translated as CASSVAGGTPYEQYF.

The chain has TRBV7-3 and TRBJ1-4; D call uncertain. The CDR3 consists of 12 residues. Between the trimmed V and J ends, which lost 5 bases and 6 bases, there was a span of 7 bases. Germline CDR1 SGHTA, CDR2 FQGTGA. The CDR3: CASSQDYEKLFF. CDR3 nucleotides: TGTGCCAGCAGCCAGGACTATGAAAAACTGTTTTTT.

The rearrangement joins TRBV5-1 to TRBJ1-2; D is perhaps TRBD1 (5 bases). This CDR3 spans 14 amino acids. Germline loops: CDR1 SGHRS, CDR2 YFSETQ. V lost 4 bases to trimming and J lost 0 bases, with 10 bases between them. The CDR3 spells CASSEQESNYGYTF. In DNA, the CDR3 is TGCGCCAGCAGCGAACAGGAGTCTAACTATGGCTACACCTTC.

The V and J genes are TRBV10-3 and TRBJ2-1; TRBD2 might be the D (6 bases). The V end lost 2 bases, the J end lost 0 bases, and 14 bases lay between the germline ends. This CDR3 spans 17 amino acids. CDR1 is ENHRY, CDR2 SYGVKD, per germline. CDR3 sequence reads: CAISEGGGISSYNEQFF. The CDR3 DNA is TGTGCCATCAGTGAGGGTGGCGGGATTAGCTCCTACAATGAGCAGTTCTTC.

The rearrangement links TRBV18 to TRBJ1-2; D might be TRBD1 (5 bases). This CDR3 has 14 residues. Germline values: CDR1 KGHSH, CDR2 LQKENI. Trimming removed 3 bases at V and 4 bases at J, with 12 bases between. CDR3 DNA: TGTGCCAGCTCACCCCAAGACAGCATCTATGGCTACACCTTC. It codes for CASSPQDSIYGYTF.